This T cell receptor beta chain was captured by sequencing in a study of T cells in tuberculosis. Cells were sorted from thawed PBMC rested overnight and stained with GMM-loaded CD1B tetramer, viability dye and anti-CD3. The CD1B tetramers carried C32 glucose monomycolate purified from Rhodococcus equi. CD14-expressing monocytes were removed from PBMC before cryopreservation and sorting. TCR-alpha and TCR-beta chains were sequenced unpaired. Clones were read by immunoSEQ multiplex PCR, and TCRdb kept only the in-frame ones, dropping some. In the table there are tens of thousands of clones, roughly 93% of which are singletons. Germline CDR1 and CDR2: DFQATT and SNEGSKA (reference sequence). The CDR3 consists of 11 residues. V lost 3 bases and J lost 6, with 6 bases in between.

Material for sequencing was CD1b-GMM tetramer-negative cells sorted from PBMCs. The receptor was derived from an adult woman with latent tuberculosis. The chain carries TRBV20-1 and TRBJ2-1; D uncertain. This CDR3 reads CSARRSNEQFF. The CDR3 nucleotides are TGCAGTGCTAGGCGTTCCAATGAGCAGTTCTTC.